This entry lists 23 T cell receptor beta chains sequenced from one sample in a study of blood T cell repertoires in COVID-19. The repertoire was sequenced with immunoSEQ multiplex PCR; TCRdb's copy has only in-frame clones and lacks some. Of around 50,000 clones listed, roughly nine tenths are singletons. Source material: peripheral blood. The source of these receptors is a woman older than 75 with COVID-19, enrolled during active disease.

V and J are TRBV18 and TRBJ1-2, with 9 nucleotides matching TRBD1. Trimming cost V 3 bases and J 5 bases; bases outside gene matches: 7. CDR3 length: 15 amino acids. CDR1 is KGHSH, CDR2 LQKENI, per germline. CDR3 region: CASSPWDRDVYGYTF. The CDR3 region has the DNA TGTGCCAGCTCACCGTGGGACAGGGATGTATATGGCTACACCTTC.

V usage is TRBV10-3 and J usage is TRBJ2-5; TRBD1 matches 10 bases. CDR1 is ENHRY and CDR2 is SYGVKD in the germline V gene. This CDR3 has 13 amino acids. With 4 bases clipped from V and 9 bases from J, the junction kept 5 bases outside the gene matches. CDR3 amino acids: CAISAGTGAAQYF. The CDR3, as DNA: TGTGCCATCAGTGCGGGGACAGGGGCGGCCCAGTACTTC.

The V and J genes are TRBV29-1 and TRBJ1-5; perhaps TRBD1 as D (6 bases). V shed 6 bases and J shed 4 bases, with 19 bases lying between them. Germline loops: CDR1 SQVTM, CDR2 ANQGSEA. The CDR3 totals 15 residues. CDR3 sequence (DNA): TGCAGCGTCTCCTCGGGCAGGGGAGGGAATCAGCCCCAGCATTTT. Translated: CSVSSGRGGNQPQHF.

Concerning this clone itself: A read error may produce the germline difference seen at one junction end. The chain carries TRBV19 and TRBJ2-3, with TRBD1 matching 10 bases. The CDR3 runs 12 residues. Germline CDR1 and CDR2: LNHDA and SQIVND (reference sequence). CDR3 amino acids: CASSIMGQGRNF. The DNA of the CDR3 is TGTGCCAGTAGTATAATGGGACAGGGGAGGAATTTT.

The rearrangement uses TRBV7-9 and TRBJ2-7; D is perhaps TRBD1 (6 bases). Germline assignment: CDR1 SEHNR and CDR2 FQNEAQ (reference sequence). The V end was cut by 2 bases, the J end by 7 bases, with 15 bases between. This CDR3 spans 14 amino acids. CDR3 DNA: TGTGCCAGCAGCTTATTAACAGGGTGGGGAGAGCAGTACTTC. It specifies CASSLLTGWGEQYF.

The chain joins TRBV6-5 to TRBJ2-7, with D possibly matching TRBD1 (6 bases). This CDR3 contains 14 residues. Trimming shortened V by 8 bases and J by 2 bases, and 16 bases separated the two germline ends. Germline lookup yields CDR1 MNHEY and CDR2 SVGAGI. The CDR3 coding sequence is TGTGCCAGCGTTACGGCAGGGGTCACCTACGAGCAGTACTTC. Translated: CASVTAGVTYEQYF.

The CDR3 DNA follows: TGCGCCAGCAGCCGCGGACTAGCAGAAACGAACACCGGGGAGCTGTTTTTT. Translating gives CASSRGLAETNTGELFF. The J gene is TRBJ2-2, the V gene TRBV5-1; 8 bases agree with TRBD2. Trimming at V came to 4 bases and at J to 0 bases, leaving 8 bases not matched to a gene. The CDR3 covers 17 residues. CDR1 is SGHRS, CDR2 YFSETQ, per germline.

This clone was observed a handful of times. This sequence joins TRBV19 and TRBJ2-3, with a possible D match to TRBD2 (7 bases). With 7 bases removed from V and 3 bases from J, the gap between germline ends came to 14 bases. There are 14 residues in the CDR3. Per germline, CDR1 LNHDA and CDR2 SQIVND (reference sequence). Written as DNA, the CDR3 is TGTGCCAGTACCAAGGGGAGGGGGACAGATACGCAGTATTTT. Protein product: CASTKGRGTDTQYF.

This chain uses TRBV7-3 with TRBJ2-1; 10 nucleotides line up with TRBD2. Germline values: CDR1 SGHTA, CDR2 FQGTGA. The CDR3 runs 16 residues. With 1 base clipped from V and 6 bases from J, the junction kept 6 bases outside the gene matches. CDR3 DNA: TGTGCCAGCAGCTTAAGAGCGGGGGGGCTTCTCAATGAGCAGTTCTTC. It codes for CASSLRAGGLLNEQFF.

V usage is TRBV27 and J usage is TRBJ2-3; 8 bases are shared with TRBD2. This CDR3 is 16 amino acids long. J lost 5 bases, V lost 8 bases, and 15 bases had no gene match. Germline loops: CDR1 MNHEY, CDR2 SMNVEV (reference sequence). CDR3 coding DNA: TGTGCCAGCTCCCCTCACACGGGGGGGCCCGGAGATACGCAGTATTTT. This translates into CASSPHTGGPGDTQYF.

The CDR3 coding sequence is TGTGCCAGCAGTTTTTTCATCGGCACTGAAGCTTTCTTT. Its translation: CASSFFIGTEAFF. The chain links TRBV12-3 or TRBV12-4 to TRBJ1-1; D ambiguous. The CDR3 contains 13 residues. The V end lost 3 bases, the J end lost 4 bases, and 9 bases lay between the germline ends.

This clone has a handful of counts. The chain has TRBV20-1 and TRBJ1-6; TRBD1 is a possible D gene (6 bases). Germline V gene data show CDR1 as DFQATT and CDR2 as SNEGSKA (reference sequence). The V and J ends lost 3 bases and 10 bases respectively, with 13 bases between them. The CDR3 sequence is 13 residues long. CDR3 coding DNA: TGCAGTGCTAGTTATAGGGGGGGCTCACCCCTCCACTTT. Translated, it gives CSASYRGGSPLHF.

DNA of the CDR3: TGTGCCAGCAGCCAGACGGGGAGGACCACTGAAGCTTTCTTT. Translating it yields CASSQTGRTTEAFF. The chain links TRBV3-1 (or the pseudogene TRBV3-2) to TRBJ1-1; D unclear. CDR1 and CDR2 from the germline V gene are LGHDT and YNNKEL (reference sequence). The CDR3 sequence is 14 residues long. With 3 bases removed from V and 4 bases from J, the gap between germline ends came to 12 bases.

The gene calls are TRBV4-1 and TRBJ1-4; 10 bases are a match to TRBD1. Germline V gene lookup returns CDR1 MGHRA and CDR2 YSYEKL. V dropped 0 bases and J dropped 2; count of bases not matched to a gene: 9. This CDR3 spans 19 amino acids. The CDR3 coding sequence is TGCGCCAGCAGCCAAGAAACCGGGACAGGGGATATCACTAATGAAAAACTGTTTTTT. Its protein is CASSQETGTGDITNEKLFF.

This sequence joins TRBV5-6 and TRBJ2-3, with TRBD1 identical over 12 bases. Trimming took 4 bases from V and 4 from J; bases not matched to a gene: 1. Germline CDR1 reads SGHDT; CDR2 reads YYEEEE. This CDR3 spans 14 amino acids. The CDR3: CASSRDRGPDTQYF. The CDR3 DNA follows: TGTGCCAGCAGCCGGGACAGGGGGCCAGATACGCAGTATTTT.

This sequence joins TRBV27 and TRBJ1-5; 8 bases fit TRBD1. Unmatched junction bases numbered 8, after V lost 5 bases and J lost 11 bases. CDR1 is MNHEY, CDR2 SMNVEV, per germline (reference sequence). The length of the CDR3 is 13 residues. CDR3 bases: TGTGCCAGCAGTGGTAAAACGGACAGGGCCCAGCATTTT. Translated: CASSGKTDRAQHF.

The rearrangement links TRBV12-5 to TRBJ1-3, with a possible D match to TRBD1 (5 bases). Germline V lookup: CDR1 LGHNT, CDR2 FRNRAP. The length of the CDR3 is 15 residues. V lost 6 bases to trimming and J lost 4 bases, with 16 bases between them. The CDR3 DNA reads TGTGCTAGTGGGAGCGGGGGAATCCCAGGAAACACCATATATTTT. Amino acid sequence: CASGSGGIPGNTIYF. The whole variable domain, filled in from reference TRBV12-5 and TRBJ1-3, reads DARVTQTPRHKVTEMGQEVTMRCQPILGHNTVFWYRQTMMQGLELLAYFRNRAPLDDSGMPKDRFSAEMPDATLATLKIQPSEPRDSAVYFCASGSGGIPGNTIYFGEGSWLTVV.

This sequence joins TRBV3-1 (or the pseudogene TRBV3-2) and TRBJ2-1; TRBD2 matches 7 bases. CDR3 length equals 16 residues. Germline loops: CDR1 LGHDT, CDR2 YNNKEL (reference sequence). The V gene end was trimmed by 1 base and the J gene end by 6 bases; junction bases not matched to a gene: 9. The CDR3 DNA reads as TGTGCCAGCAGCCAAGCTCGGGGGGTCCCTCGCAATGAGCAGTTCTTC. As protein: CASSQARGVPRNEQFF.

The chain has TRBV19 and TRBJ1-4; D is undetermined. The CDR3 covers 14 residues. The ends were cut back, 6 bases at V and 5 bases at J, with 13 bases in the middle. In germline, CDR1 is LNHDA, CDR2 SQIVND (reference sequence). CDR3 sequence (DNA): TGTGCCAGTAGCCCCGGTCGAGAGAATGAAAAACTGTTTTTT. This sequence encodes CASSPGRENEKLFF.

The genes are TRBV10-2 and TRBJ2-5; 9 bases map to TRBD2. The junction had 4 bases not matched to a gene; V was cut back by 7 bases and J by 1 base. Germline loops: CDR1 WSHSY, CDR2 SAAADI. The CDR3 is 14 residues long. Here the CDR3 reads CASMRGGSQETQYF. CDR3 in DNA: TGCGCCAGCATGCGGGGGGGCTCCCAAGAGACCCAGTACTTC.

The chain links TRBV5-1 to TRBJ1-1; weak D call: TRBD1 (5 bases). V lost 3 bases and J 1 base, leaving 7 bases between the germline ends. CDR3 length: 13 residues. Germline V CDR1 and CDR2: SGHRS, YFSETQ. The CDR3, as DNA: TGCGCCAGCAGCTCCCAGGGGAACACTGAAGCTTTCTTT. Translating it yields CASSSQGNTEAFF. The variable domain in full, with the rest retrieved from reference TRBV5-1 and TRBJ1-1, is KAGVTQTPRYLIKTRGQQVTLSCSPISGHRSVSWYQQTPGQGLQFLFEYFSETQRNKGNFPGRFSGRQFSNSRSEMNVSTLELGDSALYLCASSSQGNTEAFFGQGTRLTVV.

This clone has a single count. The gene calls are TRBV6-5 and TRBJ1-1; tentatively, D is TRBD1 (5 bases). V dropped 6 bases and J dropped 1 base, with 9 bases sitting between them. From germline, CDR1 is MNHEY and CDR2 SVGAGI. This CDR3 is 13 amino acids long. The CDR3 sequence is CASSSGQNTEAFF. In DNA, the CDR3 is TGTGCCAGCAGCTCCGGACAGAACACTGAAGCTTTCTTT.

This chain connects TRBV30 to TRBJ1-6; D perhaps matches TRBD1 (6 bases). This CDR3 region has 14 residues. V was pared by 0 bases and J by 7 bases, with 10 bases between. Germline CDR1 reads GTSNPN; CDR2 reads SVGIG (reference sequence). The CDR3 sequence: CAWSVGQPNSPLHF. CDR3 nucleotides: TGTGCCTGGAGTGTAGGACAGCCAAATTCACCCCTCCACTTT.